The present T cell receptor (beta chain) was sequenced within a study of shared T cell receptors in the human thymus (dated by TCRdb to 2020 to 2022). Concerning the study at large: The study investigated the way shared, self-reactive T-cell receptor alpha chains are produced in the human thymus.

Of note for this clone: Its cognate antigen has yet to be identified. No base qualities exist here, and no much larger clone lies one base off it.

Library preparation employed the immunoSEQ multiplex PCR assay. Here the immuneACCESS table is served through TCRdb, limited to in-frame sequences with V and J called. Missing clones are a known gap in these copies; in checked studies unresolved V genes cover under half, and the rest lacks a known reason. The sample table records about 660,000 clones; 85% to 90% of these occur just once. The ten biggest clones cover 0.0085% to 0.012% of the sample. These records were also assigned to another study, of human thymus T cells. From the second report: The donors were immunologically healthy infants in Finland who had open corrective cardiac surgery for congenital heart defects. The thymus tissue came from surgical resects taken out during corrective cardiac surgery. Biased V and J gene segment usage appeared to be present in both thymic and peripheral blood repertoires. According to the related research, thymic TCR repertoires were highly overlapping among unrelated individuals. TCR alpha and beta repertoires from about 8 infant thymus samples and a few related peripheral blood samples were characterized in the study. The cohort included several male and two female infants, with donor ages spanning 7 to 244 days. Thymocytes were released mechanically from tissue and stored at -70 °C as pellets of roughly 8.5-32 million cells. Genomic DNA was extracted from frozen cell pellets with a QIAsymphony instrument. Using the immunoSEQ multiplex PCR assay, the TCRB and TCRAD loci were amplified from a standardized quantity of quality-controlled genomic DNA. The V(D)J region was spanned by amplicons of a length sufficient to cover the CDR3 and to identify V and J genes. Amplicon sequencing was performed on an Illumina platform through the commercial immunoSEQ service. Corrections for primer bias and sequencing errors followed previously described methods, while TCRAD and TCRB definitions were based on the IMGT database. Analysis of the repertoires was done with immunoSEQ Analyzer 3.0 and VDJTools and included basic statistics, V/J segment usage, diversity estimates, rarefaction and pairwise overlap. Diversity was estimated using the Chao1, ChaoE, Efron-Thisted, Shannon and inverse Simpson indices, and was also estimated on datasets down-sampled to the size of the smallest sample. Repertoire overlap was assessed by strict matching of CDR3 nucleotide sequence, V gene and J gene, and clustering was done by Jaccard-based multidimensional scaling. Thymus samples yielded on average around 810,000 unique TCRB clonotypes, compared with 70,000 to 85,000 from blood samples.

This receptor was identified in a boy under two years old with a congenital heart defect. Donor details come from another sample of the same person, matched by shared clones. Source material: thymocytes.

The base sequence is TGTGCCAGCAGCTTATTTGAGGAAACTGAAGCTTTCTTT. Its coded protein is CASSLFEETEAFF. The chain couples TRBV7-2 to TRBJ1-1; the D gene cannot be named for sure. The germline V gene gives CDR1 as SGHTA and CDR2 as FQGNSA. V is shortened by 2 bases, J by 5 bases, and the region joining them spans 9 bases. From the cysteine through the phenylalanine, the CDR3 covers 13 amino acids. Only the CDR3 DNA stays, 39 bases, in frame from base 1.